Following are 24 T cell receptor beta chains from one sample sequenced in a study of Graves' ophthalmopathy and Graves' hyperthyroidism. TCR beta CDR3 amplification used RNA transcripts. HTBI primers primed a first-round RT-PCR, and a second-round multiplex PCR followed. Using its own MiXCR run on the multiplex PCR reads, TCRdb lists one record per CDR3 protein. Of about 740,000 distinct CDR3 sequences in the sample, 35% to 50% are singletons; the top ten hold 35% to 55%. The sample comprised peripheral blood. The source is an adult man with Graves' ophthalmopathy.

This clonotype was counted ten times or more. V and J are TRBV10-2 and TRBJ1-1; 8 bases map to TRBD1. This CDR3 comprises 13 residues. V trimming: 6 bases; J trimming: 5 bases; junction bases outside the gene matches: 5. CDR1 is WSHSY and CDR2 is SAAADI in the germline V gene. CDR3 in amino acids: CASSRTGQTEAFF. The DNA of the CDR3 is TGCGCCAGCAGCCGGACAGGGCAAACTGAAGCTTTCTTT.

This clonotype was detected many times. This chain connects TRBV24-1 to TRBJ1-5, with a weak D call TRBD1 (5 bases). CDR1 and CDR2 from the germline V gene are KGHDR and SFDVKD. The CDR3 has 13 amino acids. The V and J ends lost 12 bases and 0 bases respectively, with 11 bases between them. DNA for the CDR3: TGTGCCGGACACCAGTATAGCAATCAGCCCCAGCATTTT. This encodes CAGHQYSNQPQHF.

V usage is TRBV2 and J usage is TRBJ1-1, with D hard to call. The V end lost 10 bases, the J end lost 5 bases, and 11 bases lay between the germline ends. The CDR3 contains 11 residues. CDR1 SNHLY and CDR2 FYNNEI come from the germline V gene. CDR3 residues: CATYMGTEAFF. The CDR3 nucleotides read TGTGCCACTTACATGGGGACTGAAGCTTTCTTT.

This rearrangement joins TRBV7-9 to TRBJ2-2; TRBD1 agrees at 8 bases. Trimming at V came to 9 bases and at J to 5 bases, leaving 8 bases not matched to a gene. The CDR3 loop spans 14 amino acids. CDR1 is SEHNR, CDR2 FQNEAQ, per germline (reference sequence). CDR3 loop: CASSPGGATGELFF. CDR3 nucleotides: TGTGCCAGTAGCCCAGGGGGCGCAACCGGGGAGCTGTTTTTT.

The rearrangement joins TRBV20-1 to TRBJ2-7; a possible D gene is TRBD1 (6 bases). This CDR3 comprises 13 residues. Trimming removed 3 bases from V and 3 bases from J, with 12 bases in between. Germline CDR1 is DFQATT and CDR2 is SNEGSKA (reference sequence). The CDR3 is CSARGHQFYEQYF. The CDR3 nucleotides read TGCAGTGCTAGGGGACACCAATTCTACGAGCAGTACTTC.

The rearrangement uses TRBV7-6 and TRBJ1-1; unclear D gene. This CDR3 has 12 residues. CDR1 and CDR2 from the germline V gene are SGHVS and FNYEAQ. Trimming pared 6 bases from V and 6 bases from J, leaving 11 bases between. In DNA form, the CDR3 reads TGTGCCAGCAGTTTGTTTATCGCTGAAGCTTTCTTT. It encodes CASSLFIAEAFF.

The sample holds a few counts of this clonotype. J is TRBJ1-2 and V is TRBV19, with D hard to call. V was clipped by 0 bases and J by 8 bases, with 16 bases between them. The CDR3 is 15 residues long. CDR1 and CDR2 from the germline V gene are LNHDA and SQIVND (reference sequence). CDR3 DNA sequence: TGTGCCAGTAGTATAGATCCTACTTTGGCTGAGGGCTACACCTTC. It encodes CASSIDPTLAEGYTF.

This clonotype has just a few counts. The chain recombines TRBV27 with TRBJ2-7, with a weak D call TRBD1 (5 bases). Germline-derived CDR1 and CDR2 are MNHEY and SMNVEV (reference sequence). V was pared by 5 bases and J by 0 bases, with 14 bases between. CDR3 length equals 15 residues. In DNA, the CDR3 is TGTGCCAGCAGTCTAAGTCAGGGATTCTCCTACGAGCAGTACTTC. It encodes CASSLSQGFSYEQYF.

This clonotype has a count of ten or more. DNA of the CDR3: TGTGCCAGCAGCCCCACCGGGACTAGTGGGGAGACCCAGTACTTC. This gives the protein CASSPTGTSGETQYF. The rearrangement links TRBV7-9 to TRBJ2-5, with 8 bases matching TRBD2. The germline CDR1 and CDR2 sequences are SEHNR and FQNEAQ (reference sequence). Unmatched junction bases numbered 10, after V lost 5 bases and J lost 5 bases. CDR3 length: 15 residues.

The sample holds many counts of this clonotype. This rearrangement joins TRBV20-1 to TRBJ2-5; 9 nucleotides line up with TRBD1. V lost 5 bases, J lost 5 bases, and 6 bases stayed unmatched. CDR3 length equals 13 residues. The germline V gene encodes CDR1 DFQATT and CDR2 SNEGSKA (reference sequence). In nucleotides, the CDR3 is TGCAGTGCTCCCGGGACAGGGTGGGAGACCCAGTACTTC. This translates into CSAPGTGWETQYF.

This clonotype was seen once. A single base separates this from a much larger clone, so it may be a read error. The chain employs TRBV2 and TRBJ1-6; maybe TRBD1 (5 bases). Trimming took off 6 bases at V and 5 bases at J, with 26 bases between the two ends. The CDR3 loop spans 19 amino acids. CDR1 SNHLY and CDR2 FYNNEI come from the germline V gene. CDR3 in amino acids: CASSVDRDKGLKDNSPLHF. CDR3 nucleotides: TGTGCCAGCAGCGTCGATCGAGACAAGGGGCTTAAGGATAATTCACCCCTCCACTTT.

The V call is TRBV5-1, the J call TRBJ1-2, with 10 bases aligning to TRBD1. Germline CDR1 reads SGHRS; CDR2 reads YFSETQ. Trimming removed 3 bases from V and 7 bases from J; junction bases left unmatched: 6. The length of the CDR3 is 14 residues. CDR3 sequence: CASSSLDRGSGYTF. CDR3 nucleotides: TGCGCCAGCAGCTCACTGGACAGGGGGTCTGGCTACACCTTC. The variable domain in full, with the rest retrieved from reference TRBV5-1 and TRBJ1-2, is KAGVTQTPRYLIKTRGQQVTLSCSPISGHRSVSWYQQTPGQGLQFLFEYFSETQRNKGNFPGRFSGRQFSNSRSEMNVSTLELGDSALYLCASSSLDRGSGYTFGSGTRLTVV.

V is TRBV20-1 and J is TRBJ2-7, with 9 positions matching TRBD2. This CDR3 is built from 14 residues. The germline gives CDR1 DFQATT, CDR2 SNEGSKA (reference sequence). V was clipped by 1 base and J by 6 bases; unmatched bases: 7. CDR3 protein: CSARVWREGSEQYF. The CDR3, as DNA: TGCAGTGCTAGAGTTTGGCGGGAGGGAAGCGAGCAGTACTTC.

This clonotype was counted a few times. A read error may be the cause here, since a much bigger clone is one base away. The CDR3: CASSPRRGAGETQYF. The DNA of the CDR3 is TGTGCCAGTAGCCCAAGGAGGGGGGCCGGAGAGACCCAGTACTTC. The chain uses TRBV19 and TRBJ2-5; D is perhaps TRBD1 or TRBD2 (6 bases each). V lost 6 bases, J lost 4 bases, and 18 bases lay in between. Germline CDR1 and CDR2: LNHDA and SQIVND (reference sequence). This CDR3 spans 15 amino acids. The whole variable domain, remainder taken from reference TRBV19 and TRBJ2-5, is DGGITQSPKYLFRKEGQNVTLSCEQNLNHDAMYWYRQDPGQGLRLIYYSQIVNDFQKGDIAEGYSVSREKKESFPLTVTSAQKNPTAFYLCASSPRRGAGETQYFGPGTRLLVL.

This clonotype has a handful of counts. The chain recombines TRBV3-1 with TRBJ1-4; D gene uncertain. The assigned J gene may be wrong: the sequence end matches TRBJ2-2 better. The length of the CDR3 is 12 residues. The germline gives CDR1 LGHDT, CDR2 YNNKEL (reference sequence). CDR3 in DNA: TGTGCCAGCAGCGGTTGGTTACAGGAGCTGTTTTTT. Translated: CASSGWLQELFF.

CDR3 DNA: TGTGCCAGCAGCCAAGCTCCCTCTGGGGGAGGGTGGGGCAATCAGCCCCAGCATTTT. Its protein product is CASSQAPSGGGWGNQPQHF. The chain uses TRBV14 and TRBJ1-5, with D maybe TRBD1 (5 bases). CDR1 is SGHDN, CDR2 FVKESK, per germline. The V and J ends lost 1 base and 2 bases respectively, with 21 bases between them. The CDR3 runs to 19 residues.

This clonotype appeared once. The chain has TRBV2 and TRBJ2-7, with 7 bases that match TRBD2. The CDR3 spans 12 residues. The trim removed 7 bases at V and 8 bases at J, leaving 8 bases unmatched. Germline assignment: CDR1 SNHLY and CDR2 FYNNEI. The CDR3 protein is CASKGREAQQYF. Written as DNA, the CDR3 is TGTGCCAGCAAGGGGAGGGAGGCCCAGCAGTACTTC.

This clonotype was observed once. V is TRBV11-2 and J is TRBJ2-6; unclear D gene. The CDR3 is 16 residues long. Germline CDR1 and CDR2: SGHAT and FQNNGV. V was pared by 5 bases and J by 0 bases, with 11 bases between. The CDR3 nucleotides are TGTGCCAGCAGCACGTACACCCACTCTGGGGCCAACGTCCTGACTTTC. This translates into CASSTYTHSGANVLTF.

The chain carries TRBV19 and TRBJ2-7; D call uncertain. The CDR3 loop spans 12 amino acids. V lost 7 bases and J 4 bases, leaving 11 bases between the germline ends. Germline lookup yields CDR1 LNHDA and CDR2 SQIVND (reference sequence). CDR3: CASIHDPYEQYF. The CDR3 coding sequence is TGTGCCAGTATACATGATCCGTACGAGCAGTACTTC.

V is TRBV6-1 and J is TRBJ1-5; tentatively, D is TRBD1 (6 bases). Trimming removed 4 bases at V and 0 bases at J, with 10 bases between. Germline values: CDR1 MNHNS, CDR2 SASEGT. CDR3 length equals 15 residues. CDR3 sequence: CASSGQVNSNQPQHF. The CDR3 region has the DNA TGTGCCAGCAGTGGACAGGTGAATAGCAATCAGCCCCAGCATTTT.

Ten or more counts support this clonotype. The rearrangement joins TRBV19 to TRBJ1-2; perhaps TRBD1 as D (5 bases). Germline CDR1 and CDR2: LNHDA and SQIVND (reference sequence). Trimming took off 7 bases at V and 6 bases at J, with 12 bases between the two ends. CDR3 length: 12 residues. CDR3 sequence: CASIGDLHGYTF. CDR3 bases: TGTGCCAGTATCGGGGACCTGCATGGCTACACCTTC.

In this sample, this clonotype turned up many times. CDR3 in amino acids: CASSEYTERQPQHF. In DNA, the CDR3 is TGTGCCAGCAGTGAATACACAGAAAGGCAGCCCCAGCATTTT. The rearrangement links TRBV2 to TRBJ1-5; D remains ambiguous. The CDR3 extends over 14 amino acids. Trimming stripped 2 bases from V and 7 bases from J, with 12 bases between. Germline CDR1 SNHLY, CDR2 FYNNEI.

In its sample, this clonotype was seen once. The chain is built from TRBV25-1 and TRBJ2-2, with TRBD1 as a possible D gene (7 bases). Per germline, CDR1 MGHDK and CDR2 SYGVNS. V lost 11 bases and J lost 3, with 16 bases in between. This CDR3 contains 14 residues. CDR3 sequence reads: CAWRATGHTGELFF. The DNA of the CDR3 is TGTGCCTGGAGGGCGACAGGGCACACCGGGGAGCTGTTTTTT.

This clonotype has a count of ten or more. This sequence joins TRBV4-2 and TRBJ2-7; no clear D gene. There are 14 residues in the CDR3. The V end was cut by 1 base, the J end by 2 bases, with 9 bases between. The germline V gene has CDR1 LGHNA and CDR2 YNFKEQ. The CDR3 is CASSQGRGTYEQYF. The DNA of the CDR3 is TGTGCCAGCAGCCAAGGCAGAGGCACCTACGAGCAGTACTTC.